This TCR beta chain originates from a study of Graves' ophthalmopathy and Graves' hyperthyroidism. Amplification of TCR beta CDR3 regions used RNA transcripts. The workflow started with a first-round RT-PCR run with HTBI primers and then moved on to a second-round multiplex PCR. TCRdb re-analysed the multiplex PCR reads in MiXCR, keeping a single row per CDR3 protein. The table lists roughly 160,000 distinct CDR3 sequences, roughly two fifths of them singletons. The CDR3 loop spans 14 amino acids. In germline, CDR1 is LNHNV, CDR2 YYDKDF (reference sequence). V lost 0 bases to trimming and J lost 1 base, with 6 bases between them. This clonotype has ten or more counts.

The TCR comes from a man under 40 with Graves' ophthalmopathy. The J gene is TRBJ1-2, the V gene TRBV15; D not certain. The specimen was peripheral blood. CDR3 DNA sequence: TGTGCCACCAGCAGAGATAGGGTTAACTATGGCTACACCTTC. This translates into CATSRDRVNYGYTF.